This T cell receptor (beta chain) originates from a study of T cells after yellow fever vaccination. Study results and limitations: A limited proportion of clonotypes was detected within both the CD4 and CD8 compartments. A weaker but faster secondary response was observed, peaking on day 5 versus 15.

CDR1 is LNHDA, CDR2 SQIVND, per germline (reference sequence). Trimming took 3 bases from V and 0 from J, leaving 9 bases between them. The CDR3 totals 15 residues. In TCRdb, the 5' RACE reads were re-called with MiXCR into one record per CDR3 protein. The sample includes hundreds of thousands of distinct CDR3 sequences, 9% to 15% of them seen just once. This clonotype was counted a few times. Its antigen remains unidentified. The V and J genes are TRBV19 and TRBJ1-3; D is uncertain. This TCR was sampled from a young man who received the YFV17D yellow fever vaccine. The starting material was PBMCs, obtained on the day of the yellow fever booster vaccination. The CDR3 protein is CASSIRWGSGNTIYF. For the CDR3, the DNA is TGTGCCAGTAGTATCCGCTGGGGCTCTGGAAACACCATATATTTT.